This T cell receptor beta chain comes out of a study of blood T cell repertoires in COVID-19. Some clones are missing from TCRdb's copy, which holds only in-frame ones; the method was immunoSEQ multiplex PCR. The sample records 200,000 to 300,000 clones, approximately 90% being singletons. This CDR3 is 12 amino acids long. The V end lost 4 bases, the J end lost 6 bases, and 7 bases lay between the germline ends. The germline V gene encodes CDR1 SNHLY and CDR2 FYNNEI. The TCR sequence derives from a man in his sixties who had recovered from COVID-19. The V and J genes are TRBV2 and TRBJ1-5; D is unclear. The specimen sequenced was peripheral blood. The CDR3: CASSVAGQPQHF. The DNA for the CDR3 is TGTGCCAGCAGTGTGGCGGGTCAGCCCCAGCATTTT.